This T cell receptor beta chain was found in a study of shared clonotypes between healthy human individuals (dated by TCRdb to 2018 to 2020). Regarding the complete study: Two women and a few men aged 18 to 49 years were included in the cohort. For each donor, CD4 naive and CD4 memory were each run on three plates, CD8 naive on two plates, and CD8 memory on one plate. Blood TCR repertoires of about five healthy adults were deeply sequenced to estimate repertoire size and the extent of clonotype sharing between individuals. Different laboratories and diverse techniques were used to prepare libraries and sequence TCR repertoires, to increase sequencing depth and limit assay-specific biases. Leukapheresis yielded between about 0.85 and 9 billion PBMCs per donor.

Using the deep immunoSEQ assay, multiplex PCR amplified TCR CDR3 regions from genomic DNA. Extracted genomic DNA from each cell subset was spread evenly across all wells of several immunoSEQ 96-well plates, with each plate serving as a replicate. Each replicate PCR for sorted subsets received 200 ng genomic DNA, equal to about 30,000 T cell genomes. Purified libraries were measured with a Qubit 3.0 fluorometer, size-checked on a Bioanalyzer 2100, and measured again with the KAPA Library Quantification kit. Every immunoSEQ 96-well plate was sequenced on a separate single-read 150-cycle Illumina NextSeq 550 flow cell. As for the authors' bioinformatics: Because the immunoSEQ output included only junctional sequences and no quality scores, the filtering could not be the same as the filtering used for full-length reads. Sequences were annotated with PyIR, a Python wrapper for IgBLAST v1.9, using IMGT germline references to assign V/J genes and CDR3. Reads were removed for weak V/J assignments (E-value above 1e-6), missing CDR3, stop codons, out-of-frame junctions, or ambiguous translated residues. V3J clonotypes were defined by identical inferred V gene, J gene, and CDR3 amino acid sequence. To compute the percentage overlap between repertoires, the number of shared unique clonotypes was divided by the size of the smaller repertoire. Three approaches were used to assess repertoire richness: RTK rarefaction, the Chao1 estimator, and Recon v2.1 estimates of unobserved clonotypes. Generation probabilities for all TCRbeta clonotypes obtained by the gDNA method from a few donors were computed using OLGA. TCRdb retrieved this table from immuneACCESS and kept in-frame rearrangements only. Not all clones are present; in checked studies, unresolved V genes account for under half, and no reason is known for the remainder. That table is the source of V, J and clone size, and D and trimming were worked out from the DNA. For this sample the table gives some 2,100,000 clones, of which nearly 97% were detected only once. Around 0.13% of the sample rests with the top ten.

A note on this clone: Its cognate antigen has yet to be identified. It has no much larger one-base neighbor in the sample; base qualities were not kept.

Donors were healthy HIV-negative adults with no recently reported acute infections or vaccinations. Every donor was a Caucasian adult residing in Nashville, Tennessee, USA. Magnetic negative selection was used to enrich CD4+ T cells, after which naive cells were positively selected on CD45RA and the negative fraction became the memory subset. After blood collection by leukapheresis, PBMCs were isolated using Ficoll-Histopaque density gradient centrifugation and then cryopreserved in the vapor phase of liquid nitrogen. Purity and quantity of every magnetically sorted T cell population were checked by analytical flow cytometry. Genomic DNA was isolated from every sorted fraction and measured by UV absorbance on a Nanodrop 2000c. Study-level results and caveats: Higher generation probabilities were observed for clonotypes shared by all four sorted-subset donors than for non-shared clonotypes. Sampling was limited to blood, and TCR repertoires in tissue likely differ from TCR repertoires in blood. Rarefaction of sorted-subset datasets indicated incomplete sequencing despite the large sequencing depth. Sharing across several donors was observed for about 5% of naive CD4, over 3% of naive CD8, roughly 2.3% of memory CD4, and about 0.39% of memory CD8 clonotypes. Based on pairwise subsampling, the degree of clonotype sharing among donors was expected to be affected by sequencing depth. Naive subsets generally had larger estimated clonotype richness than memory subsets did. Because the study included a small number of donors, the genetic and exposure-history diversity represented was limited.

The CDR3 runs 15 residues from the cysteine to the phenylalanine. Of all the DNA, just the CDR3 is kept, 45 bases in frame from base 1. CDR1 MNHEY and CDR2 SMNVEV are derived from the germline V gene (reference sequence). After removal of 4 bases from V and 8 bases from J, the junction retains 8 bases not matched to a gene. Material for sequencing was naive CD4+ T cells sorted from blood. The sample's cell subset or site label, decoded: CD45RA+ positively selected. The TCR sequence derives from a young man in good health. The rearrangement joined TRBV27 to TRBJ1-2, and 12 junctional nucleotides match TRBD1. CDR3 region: CASSSPRDRGHGYTF. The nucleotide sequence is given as TGTGCCAGCAGTTCGCCCCGGGACAGGGGGCACGGCTACACCTTC.